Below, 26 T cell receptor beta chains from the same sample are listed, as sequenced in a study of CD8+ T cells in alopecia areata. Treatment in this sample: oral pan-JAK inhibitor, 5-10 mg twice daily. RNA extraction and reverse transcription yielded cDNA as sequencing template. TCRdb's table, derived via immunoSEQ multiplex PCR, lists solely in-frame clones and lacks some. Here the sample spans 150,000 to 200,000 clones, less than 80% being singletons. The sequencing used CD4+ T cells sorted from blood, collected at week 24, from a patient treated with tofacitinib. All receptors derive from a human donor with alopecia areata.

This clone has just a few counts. CDR3 DNA: TGTGCCAGCAGCTTAGCAAAGGTCGGCTACACCTTC. It yields the protein CASSLAKVGYTF. The V gene is TRBV7-9, the J gene TRBJ1-2; D gene ambiguous. The V and J ends lost 0 bases and 8 bases respectively, with 7 bases between them. The CDR3 is 12 amino acids. Germline assignment: CDR1 SEHNR and CDR2 FQNEAQ (reference sequence).

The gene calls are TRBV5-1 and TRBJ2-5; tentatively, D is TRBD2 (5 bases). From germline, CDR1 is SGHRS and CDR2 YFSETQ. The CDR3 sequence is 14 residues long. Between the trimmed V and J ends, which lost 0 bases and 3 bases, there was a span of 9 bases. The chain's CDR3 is CASSLAMREETQYF. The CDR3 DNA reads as TGCGCCAGCAGCTTGGCCATGCGGGAAGAGACCCAGTACTTC.

The CDR3 DNA sequence: TGTGCCTGGAGTCGGGTAAACTATGGCTACACCTTC. Translation: CAWSRVNYGYTF. The V and J genes are TRBV30 and TRBJ1-2; D unresolved. The CDR3 is 12 residues long. Germline assignment: CDR1 GTSNPN and CDR2 SVGIG (reference sequence). Trimming cost V 2 bases and J 2 bases, with 6 bases left between them.

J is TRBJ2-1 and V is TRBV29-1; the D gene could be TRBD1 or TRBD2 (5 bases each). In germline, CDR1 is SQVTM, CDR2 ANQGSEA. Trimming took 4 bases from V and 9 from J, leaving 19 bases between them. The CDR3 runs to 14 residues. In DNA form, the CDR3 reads TGCAGCGTTGTGGACGGGACGATCACTGGTGAGCAGTTCTTC. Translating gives CSVVDGTITGEQFF.

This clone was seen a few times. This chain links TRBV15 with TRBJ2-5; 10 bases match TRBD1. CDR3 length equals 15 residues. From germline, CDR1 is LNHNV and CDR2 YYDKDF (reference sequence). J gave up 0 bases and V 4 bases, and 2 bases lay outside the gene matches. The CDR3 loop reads CATSKDRGYQETQYF. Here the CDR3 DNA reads TGTGCCACCAGCAAGGACAGGGGGTACCAAGAGACCCAGTACTTC.

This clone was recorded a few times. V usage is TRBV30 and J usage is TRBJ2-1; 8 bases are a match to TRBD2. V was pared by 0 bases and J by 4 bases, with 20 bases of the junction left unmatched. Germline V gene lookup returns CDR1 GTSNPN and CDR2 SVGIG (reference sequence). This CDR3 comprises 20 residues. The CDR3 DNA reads TGTGCCTGGAGTGTACGGACGGGGGGGGTTTATTCCCCCAAGTACAATGAGCAGTTCTTC. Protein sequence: CAWSVRTGGVYSPKYNEQFF.

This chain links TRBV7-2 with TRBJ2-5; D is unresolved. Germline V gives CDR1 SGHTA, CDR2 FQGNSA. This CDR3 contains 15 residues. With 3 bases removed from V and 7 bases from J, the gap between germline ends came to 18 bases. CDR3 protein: CASSFPLPRIGTQYF. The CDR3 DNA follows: TGTGCCAGCAGCTTCCCTCTGCCGAGGATAGGGACCCAGTACTTC. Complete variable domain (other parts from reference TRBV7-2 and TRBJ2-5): GAGVSQSPSNKVTEKGKDVELRCDPISGHTALYWYRQSLGQGLEFLIYFQGNSAPDKSGLPSDRFSAERTGGSVSTLTIQRTQQEDSAVYLCASSFPLPRIGTQYFGPGTRLLVL.

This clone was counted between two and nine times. CDR3 sequence reads: CASSAGGEQYF. The CDR3 region has the DNA TGTGCCAGTTCGGCTGGGGGTGAGCAGTACTTC. This chain uses TRBV19 with TRBJ2-7, with D perhaps matching TRBD1 or TRBD2 (5 bases each). Per the germline V gene, CDR1 is LNHDA and CDR2 is SQIVND (reference sequence). The CDR3 extends over 11 amino acids. With 8 bases removed from V and 7 bases from J, the gap between germline ends came to 12 bases.

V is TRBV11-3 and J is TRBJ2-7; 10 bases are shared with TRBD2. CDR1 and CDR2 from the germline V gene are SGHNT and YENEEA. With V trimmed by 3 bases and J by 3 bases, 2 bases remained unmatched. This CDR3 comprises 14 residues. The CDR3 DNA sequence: TGTGCCAGCAGCTTCAGCGGGGGGGACTACGAGCAGTACTTC. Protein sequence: CASSFSGGDYEQYF.

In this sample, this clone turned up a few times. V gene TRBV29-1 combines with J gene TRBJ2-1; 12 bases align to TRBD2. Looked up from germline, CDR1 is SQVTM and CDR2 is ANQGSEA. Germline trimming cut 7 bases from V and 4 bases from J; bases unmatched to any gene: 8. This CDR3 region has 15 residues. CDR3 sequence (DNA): TGCAGCGCCCCATCTAGCGGGGGGGTATACAATGAGCAGTTCTTC. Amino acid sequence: CSAPSSGGVYNEQFF.

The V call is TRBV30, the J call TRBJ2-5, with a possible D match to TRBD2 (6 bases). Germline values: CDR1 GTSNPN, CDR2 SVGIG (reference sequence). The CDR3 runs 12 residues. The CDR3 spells CGYGGYQETQYF. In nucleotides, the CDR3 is TGTGGATATGGGGGGTACCAAGAGACCCAGTACTTC.

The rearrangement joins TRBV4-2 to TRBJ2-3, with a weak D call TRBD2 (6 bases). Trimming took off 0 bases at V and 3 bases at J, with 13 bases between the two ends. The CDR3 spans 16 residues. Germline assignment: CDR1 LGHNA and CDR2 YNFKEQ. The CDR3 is CASSQDASVLTDTQYF. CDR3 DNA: TGTGCCAGCAGCCAAGACGCTAGCGTCTTAACAGATACGCAGTATTTT.

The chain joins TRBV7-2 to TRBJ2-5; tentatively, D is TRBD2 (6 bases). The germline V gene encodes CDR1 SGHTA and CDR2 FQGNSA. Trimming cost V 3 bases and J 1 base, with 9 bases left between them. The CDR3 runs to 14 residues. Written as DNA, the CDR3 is TGTGCCAGCAGCTTTGGAGGGACCCAAGAGACCCAGTACTTC. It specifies CASSFGGTQETQYF.

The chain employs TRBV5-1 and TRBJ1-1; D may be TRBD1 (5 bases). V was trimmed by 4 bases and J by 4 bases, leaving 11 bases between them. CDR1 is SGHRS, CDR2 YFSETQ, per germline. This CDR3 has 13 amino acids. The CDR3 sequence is CASSADGGTEAFF. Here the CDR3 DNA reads TGCGCCAGCAGCGCGGATGGGGGCACTGAAGCTTTCTTT.

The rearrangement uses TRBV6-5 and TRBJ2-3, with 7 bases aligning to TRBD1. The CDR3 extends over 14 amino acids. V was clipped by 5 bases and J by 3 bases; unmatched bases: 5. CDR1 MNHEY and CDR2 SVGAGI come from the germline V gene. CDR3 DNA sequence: TGTGCCAGCAGTCGACAGGGTGGGACAGATACGCAGTATTTT. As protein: CASSRQGGTDTQYF.

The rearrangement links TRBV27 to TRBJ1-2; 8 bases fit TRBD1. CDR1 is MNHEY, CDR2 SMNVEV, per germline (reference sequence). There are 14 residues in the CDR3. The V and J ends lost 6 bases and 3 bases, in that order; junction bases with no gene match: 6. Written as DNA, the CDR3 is TGTGCCAGCAGAGCTTCAGGGGGCGACTATGGCTACACCTTC. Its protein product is CASRASGGDYGYTF.

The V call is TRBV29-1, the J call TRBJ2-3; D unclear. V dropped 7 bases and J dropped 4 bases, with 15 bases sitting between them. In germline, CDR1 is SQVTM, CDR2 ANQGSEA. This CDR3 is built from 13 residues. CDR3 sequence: CSAGGKGADTQYF. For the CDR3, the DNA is TGCAGCGCAGGCGGTAAGGGCGCAGATACGCAGTATTTT.

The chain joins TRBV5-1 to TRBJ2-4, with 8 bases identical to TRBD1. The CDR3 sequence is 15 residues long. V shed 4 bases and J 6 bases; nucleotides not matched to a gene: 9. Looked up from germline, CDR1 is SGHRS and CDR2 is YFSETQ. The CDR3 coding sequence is TGCGCCAGCAGCCACCGGACAGGGTCTGGAAACATTCAGTACTTC. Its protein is CASSHRTGSGNIQYF.

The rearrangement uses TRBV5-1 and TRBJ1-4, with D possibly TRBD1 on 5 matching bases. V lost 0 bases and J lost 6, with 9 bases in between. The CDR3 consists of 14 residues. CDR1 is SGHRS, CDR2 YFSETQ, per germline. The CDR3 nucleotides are TGCGCCAGCAGCTTGGGTAGCAGGGATGAAAAACTGTTTTTT. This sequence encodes CASSLGSRDEKLFF.

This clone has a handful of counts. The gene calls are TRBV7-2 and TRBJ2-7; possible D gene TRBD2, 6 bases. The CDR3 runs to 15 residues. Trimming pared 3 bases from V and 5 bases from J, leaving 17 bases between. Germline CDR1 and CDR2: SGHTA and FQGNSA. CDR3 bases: TGTGCCAGCAGCTTTGTACTCGCCGGCGGGAACGAGCAGTACTTC. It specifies CASSFVLAGGNEQYF.

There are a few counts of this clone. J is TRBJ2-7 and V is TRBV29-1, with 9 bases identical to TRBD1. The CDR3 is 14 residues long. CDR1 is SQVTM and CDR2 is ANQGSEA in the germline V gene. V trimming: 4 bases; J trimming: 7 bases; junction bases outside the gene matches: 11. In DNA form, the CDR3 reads TGCAGCGTTGGAATGGGACAGGGATCTAGGGAGCAGTACTTC. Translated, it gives CSVGMGQGSREQYF.

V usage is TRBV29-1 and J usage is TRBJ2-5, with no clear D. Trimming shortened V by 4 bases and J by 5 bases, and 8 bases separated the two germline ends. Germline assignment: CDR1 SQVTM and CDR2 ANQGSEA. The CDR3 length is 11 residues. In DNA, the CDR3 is TGCAGCGTTGGGGTTGGGGAGACCCAGTACTTC. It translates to CSVGVGETQYF.

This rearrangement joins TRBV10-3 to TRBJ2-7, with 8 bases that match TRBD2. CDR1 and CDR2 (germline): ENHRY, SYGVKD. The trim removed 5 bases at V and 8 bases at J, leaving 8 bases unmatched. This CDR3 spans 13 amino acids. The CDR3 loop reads CAISPSGGAKQYF. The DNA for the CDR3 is TGTGCCATCAGTCCCAGCGGGGGAGCGAAGCAGTACTTC.

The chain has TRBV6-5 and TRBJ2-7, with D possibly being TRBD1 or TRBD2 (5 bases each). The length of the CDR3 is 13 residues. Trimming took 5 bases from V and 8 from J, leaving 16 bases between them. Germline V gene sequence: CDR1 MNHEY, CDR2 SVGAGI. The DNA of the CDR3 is TGTGCCAGCAGTGCGAACCCAGGGACGCAGCAGTACTTC. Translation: CASSANPGTQQYF.

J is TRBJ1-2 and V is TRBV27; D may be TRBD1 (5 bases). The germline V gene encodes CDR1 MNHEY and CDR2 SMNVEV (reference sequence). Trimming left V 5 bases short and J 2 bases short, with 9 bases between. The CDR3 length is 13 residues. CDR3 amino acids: CASSLRQNYGYTF. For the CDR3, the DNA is TGTGCCAGCAGTCTCAGACAGAACTATGGCTACACCTTC.

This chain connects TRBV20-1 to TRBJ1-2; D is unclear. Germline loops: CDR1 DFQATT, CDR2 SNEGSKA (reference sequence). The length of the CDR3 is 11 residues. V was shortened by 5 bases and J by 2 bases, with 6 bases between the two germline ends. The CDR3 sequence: CSAPENYGYTF. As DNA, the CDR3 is TGCAGTGCTCCCGAGAACTATGGCTACACCTTC.